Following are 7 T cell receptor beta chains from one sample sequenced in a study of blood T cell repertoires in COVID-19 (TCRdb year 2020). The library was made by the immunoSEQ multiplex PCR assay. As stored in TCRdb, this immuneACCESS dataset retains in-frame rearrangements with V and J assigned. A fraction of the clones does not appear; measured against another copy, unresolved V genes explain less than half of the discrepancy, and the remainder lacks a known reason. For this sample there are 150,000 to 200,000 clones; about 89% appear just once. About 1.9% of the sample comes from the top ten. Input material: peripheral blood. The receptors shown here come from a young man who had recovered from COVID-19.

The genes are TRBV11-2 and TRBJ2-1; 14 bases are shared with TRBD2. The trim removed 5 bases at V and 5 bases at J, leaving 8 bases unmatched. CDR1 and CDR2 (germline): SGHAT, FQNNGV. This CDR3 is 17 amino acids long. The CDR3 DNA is TGTGCCAGCAGCCCGGGACTAGCGGGAGAAAGAGACAATGAGCAGTTCTTC. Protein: CASSPGLAGERDNEQFF.

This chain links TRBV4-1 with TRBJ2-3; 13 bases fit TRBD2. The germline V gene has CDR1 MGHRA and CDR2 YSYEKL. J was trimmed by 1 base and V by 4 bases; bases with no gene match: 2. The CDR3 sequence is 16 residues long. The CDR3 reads CASSRGTSGGTDTQYF. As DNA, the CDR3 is TGCGCCAGCAGCCGGGGGACTAGCGGGGGCACAGATACGCAGTATTTT.

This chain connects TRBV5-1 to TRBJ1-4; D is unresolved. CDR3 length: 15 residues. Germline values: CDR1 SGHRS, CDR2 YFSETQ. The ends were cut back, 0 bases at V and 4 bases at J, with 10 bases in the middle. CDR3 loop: CASSLVGQINEKLFF. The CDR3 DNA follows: TGCGCCAGCAGCTTGGTGGGCCAGATTAATGAAAAACTGTTTTTT.

The DNA for the CDR3 is TGTGCCAGCAGCTTAGCGCGATCGGTTACTGAAGCTTTCTTT. Translation: CASSLARSVTEAFF. The chain combines TRBV7-2 with TRBJ1-1; D is undetermined. Germline values: CDR1 SGHTA, CDR2 FQGNSA. This CDR3 contains 14 residues. The V gene lost 0 bases and the J gene lost 5 bases, with 10 bases spanning the gap.

The chain's CDR3 is CASSSPGQPTNEKLFF. CDR3 bases: TGTGCCAGCAGCTCTCCAGGACAGCCAACTAATGAAAAACTGTTTTTT. The V gene is TRBV28, the J gene TRBJ1-4, with D perhaps TRBD1 (6 bases). V shed 6 bases and J shed 0 bases, with 14 bases lying between them. Germline V gene lookup returns CDR1 MDHEN and CDR2 SYDVKM. The CDR3 is 16 amino acids.

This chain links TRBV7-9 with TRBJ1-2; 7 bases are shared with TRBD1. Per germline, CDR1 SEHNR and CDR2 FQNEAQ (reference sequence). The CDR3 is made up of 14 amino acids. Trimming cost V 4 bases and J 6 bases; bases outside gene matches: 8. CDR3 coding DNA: TGTGCCAGCAGCTCTGACAGGGACATTGATGGCTACACCTTC. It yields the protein CASSSDRDIDGYTF.

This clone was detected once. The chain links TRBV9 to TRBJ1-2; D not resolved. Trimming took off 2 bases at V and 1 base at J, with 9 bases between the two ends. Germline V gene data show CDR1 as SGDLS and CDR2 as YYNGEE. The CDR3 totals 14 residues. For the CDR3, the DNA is TGTGCCAGCAGCGTTTCGGACTTTAACTATGGCTACACCTTC. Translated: CASSVSDFNYGYTF.